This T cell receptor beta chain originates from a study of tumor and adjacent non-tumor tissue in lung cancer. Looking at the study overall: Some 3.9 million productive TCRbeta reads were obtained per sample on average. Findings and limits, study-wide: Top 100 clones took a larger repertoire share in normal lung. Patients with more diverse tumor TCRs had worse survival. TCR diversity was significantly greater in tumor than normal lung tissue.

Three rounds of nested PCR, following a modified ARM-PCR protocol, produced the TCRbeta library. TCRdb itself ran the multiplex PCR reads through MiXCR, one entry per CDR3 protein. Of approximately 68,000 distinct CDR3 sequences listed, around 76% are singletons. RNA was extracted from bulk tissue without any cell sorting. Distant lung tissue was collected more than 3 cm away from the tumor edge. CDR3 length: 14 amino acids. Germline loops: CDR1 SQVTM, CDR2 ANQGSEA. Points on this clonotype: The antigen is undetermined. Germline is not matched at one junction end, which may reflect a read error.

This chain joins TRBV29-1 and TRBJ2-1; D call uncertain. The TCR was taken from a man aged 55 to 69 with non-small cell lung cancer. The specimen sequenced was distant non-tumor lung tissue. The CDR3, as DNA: TGCAGCGTTGAAGATCCAGGAATCTTGAATGAGCAATTCTTC. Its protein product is CSVEDPGILNEQFF.